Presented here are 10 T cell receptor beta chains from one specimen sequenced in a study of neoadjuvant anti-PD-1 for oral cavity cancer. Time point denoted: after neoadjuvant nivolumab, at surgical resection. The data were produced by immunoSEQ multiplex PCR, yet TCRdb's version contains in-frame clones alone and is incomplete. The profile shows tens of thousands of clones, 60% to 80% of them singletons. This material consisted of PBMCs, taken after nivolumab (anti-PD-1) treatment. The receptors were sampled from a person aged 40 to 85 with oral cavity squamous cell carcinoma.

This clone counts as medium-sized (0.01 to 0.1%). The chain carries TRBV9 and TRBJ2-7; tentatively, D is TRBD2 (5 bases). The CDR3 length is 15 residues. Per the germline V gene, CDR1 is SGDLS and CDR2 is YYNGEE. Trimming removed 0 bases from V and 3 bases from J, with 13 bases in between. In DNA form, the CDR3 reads TGTGCCAGCAGCGTAGGGGGAGACATCTACTACGAGCAGTACTTC. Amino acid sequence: CASSVGGDIYYEQYF.

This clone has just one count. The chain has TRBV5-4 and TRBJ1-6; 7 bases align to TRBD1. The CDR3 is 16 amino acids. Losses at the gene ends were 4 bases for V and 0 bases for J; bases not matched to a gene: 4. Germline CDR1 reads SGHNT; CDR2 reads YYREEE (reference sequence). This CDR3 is CASSPGQSSYNSPLHF. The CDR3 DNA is TGTGCCAGCAGCCCGGGACAGAGCTCCTATAATTCACCCCTCCACTTT.

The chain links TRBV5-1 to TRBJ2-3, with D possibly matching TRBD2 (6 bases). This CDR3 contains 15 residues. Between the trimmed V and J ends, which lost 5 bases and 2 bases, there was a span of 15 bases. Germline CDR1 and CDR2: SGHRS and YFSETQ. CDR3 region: CASSPQWGVTDTQYF. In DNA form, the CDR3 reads TGCGCCAGCAGTCCACAGTGGGGGGTCACAGATACGCAGTATTTT.

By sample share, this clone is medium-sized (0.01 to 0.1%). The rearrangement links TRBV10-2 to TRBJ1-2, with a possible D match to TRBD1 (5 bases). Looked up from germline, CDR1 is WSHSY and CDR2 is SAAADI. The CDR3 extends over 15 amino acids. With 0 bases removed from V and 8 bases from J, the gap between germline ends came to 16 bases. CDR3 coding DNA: TGCGCCAGCAGTGAGTCGGCCCTCGGGGCGGACGGCTACACCTTC. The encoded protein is CASSESALGADGYTF.

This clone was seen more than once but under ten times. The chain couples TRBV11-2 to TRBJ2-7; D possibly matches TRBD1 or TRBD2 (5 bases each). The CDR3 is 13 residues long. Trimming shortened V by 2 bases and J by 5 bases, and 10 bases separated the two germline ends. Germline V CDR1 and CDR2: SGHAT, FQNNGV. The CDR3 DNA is TGTGCCAGCAGCTTAATACGGGACCACGAGCAGTACTTC. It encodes CASSLIRDHEQYF.

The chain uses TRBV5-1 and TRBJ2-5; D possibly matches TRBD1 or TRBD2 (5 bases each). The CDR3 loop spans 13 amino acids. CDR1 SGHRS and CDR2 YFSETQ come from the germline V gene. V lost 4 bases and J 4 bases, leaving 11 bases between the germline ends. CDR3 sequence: CASSLRGAETQYF. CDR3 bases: TGCGCCAGCAGCCTCCGAGGGGCAGAGACCCAGTACTTC.

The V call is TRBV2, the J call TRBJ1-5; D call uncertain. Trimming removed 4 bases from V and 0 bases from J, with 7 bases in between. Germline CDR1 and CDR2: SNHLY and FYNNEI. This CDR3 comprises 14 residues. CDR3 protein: CASSGLVSNQPQHF. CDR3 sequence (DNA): TGTGCCAGCAGTGGGCTGGTTAGCAATCAGCCCCAGCATTTT.

CDR3 nucleotide sequence: TGTGCCAGCAGCTTGCCTGGGGGCGAAAACTATGGCTACACCTTC. The encoded protein is CASSLPGGENYGYTF. The genes are TRBV7-9 and TRBJ1-2; possibly TRBD1 for D (6 bases). The CDR3 spans 15 residues. V was shortened by 3 bases and J by 2 bases, with 13 bases between the two germline ends. Germline V gene data show CDR1 as SEHNR and CDR2 as FQNEAQ (reference sequence).

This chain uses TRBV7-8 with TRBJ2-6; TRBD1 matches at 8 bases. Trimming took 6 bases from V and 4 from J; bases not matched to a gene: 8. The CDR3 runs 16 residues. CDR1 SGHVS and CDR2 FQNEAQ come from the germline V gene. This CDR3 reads CASRRTGLLGANVLTF. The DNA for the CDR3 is TGTGCCAGCAGGCGGACAGGGTTGCTAGGGGCCAACGTCCTGACTTTC.

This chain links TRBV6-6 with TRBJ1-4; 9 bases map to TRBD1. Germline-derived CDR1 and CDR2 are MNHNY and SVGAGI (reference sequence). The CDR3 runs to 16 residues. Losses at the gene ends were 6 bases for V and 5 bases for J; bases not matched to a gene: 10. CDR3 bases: TGTGCCAGCAGCTATGTCCCGACAGGGGGAAATGAAAAACTGTTTTTT. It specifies CASSYVPTGGNEKLFF.